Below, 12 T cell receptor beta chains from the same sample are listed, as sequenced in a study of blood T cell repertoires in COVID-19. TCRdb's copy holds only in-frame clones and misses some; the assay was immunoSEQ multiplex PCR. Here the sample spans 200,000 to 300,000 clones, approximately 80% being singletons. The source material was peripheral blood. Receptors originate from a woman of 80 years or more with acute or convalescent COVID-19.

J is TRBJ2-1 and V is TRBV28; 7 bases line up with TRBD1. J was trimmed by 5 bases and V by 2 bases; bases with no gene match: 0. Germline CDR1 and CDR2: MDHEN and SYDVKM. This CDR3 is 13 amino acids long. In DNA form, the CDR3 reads TGTGCCAGCAGTTTAACAGGGGACAATGAGCAGTTCTTC. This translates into CASSLTGDNEQFF.

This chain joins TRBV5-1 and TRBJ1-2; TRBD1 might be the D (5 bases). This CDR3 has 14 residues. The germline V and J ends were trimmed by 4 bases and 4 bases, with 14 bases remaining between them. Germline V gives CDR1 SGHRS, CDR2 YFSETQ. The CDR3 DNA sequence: TGCGCCAGCAGCCGGGCACAGGCCCCCTATGGCTACACCTTC. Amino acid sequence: CASSRAQAPYGYTF.

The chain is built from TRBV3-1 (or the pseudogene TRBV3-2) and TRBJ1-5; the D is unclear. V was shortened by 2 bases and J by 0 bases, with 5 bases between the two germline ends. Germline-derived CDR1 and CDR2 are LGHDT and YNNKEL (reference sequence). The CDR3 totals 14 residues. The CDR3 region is CASSQQHSNQPQHF. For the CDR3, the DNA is TGTGCCAGCAGCCAACAACATAGCAATCAGCCCCAGCATTTT.

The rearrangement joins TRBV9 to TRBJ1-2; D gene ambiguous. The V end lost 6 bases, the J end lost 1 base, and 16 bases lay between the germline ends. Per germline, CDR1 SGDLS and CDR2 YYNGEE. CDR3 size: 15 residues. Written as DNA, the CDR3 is TGTGCCAGCACTAGTTCAGCTGCGGGTAACTATGGCTACACCTTC. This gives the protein CASTSSAAGNYGYTF.

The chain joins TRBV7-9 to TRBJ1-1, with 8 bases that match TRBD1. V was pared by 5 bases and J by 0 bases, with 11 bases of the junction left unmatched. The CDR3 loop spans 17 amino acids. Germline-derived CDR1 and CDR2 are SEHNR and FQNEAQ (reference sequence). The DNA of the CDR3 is TGTGCCAGCAGCCTCGGACAGGGATTGTTTGTGAACACTGAAGCTTTCTTT. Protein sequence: CASSLGQGLFVNTEAFF.

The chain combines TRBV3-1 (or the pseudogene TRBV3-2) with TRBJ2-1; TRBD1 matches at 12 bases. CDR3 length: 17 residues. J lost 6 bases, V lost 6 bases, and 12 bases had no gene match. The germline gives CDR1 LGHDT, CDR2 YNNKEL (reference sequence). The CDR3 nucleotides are TGTGCCAGCAGACCCACCGGGACAGGGGGCGTCAGCAATGAGCAGTTCTTC. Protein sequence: CASRPTGTGGVSNEQFF.

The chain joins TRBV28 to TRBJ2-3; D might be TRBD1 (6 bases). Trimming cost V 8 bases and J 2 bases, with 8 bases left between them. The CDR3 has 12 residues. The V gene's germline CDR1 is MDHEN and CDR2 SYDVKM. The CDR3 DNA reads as TGTGCCAGCCGGACAGCCACAGATACGCAGTATTTT. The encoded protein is CASRTATDTQYF.

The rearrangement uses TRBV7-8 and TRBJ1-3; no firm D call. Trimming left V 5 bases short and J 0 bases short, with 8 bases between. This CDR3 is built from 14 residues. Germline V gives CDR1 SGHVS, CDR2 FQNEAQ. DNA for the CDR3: TGTGCCAGCAGCCGAGGAGGCTCTGGAAACACCATATATTTT. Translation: CASSRGGSGNTIYF.

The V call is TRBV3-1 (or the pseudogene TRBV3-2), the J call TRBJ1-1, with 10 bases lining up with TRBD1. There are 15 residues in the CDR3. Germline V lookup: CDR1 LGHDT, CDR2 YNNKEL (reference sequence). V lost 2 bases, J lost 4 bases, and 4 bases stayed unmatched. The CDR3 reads CASSQRTGGGTEAFF. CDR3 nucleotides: TGTGCCAGCAGCCAACGGACAGGGGGAGGCACTGAAGCTTTCTTT.

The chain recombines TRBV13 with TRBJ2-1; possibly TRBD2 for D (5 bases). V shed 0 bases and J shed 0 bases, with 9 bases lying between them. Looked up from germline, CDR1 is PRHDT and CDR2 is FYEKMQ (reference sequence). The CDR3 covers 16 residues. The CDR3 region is CASSLGEAGSYNEQFF. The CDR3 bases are TGTGCCAGCAGCTTAGGGGAGGCCGGCTCCTACAATGAGCAGTTCTTC.

The CDR3 DNA reads as TGTGCCAGCAGCGTAGAGACGGGAACAGGGGGCTCTGGAAACACCATATATTTT. As protein: CASSVETGTGGSGNTIYF. The chain has TRBV9 and TRBJ1-3, with 8 bases identical to TRBD1. The V segment lost 0 bases and the J segment 0 bases; nucleotides outside the gene matches: 8. The CDR3 consists of 18 residues. Germline V gene lookup returns CDR1 SGDLS and CDR2 YYNGEE.

The CDR3: CASTRDTYEQYF. The CDR3 DNA sequence: TGTGCCAGCACCAGGGACACCTACGAGCAGTACTTC. The chain carries TRBV28 and TRBJ2-7; TRBD1 might be the D (6 bases). Trimming removed 7 bases at V and 2 bases at J, with 9 bases between. This CDR3 spans 12 amino acids. CDR1 is MDHEN, CDR2 SYDVKM, per germline.